These 27 T cell receptor beta chains were sequenced from one sample in a study of cytotoxic CD8 clonotypes in ibrutinib-treated CLL (dated by TCRdb to about 2021). The library was built by means of the immunoSEQ multiplex PCR assay. The table was pulled from immuneACCESS by TCRdb, which kept in-frame rearrangements only. Such tables lose some clones; where checked, under half of the loss comes from unresolved V genes, and the rest has no known cause. For this sample the table gives approximately 26,000 clones, of which about 82% were detected only once. The ten largest make up around 8.5% of the sample. Explained via the paper, the time point label denotes: approximately 25 months on ibrutinib. The input for sequencing was PBMCs, taken after 24 months of ibrutinib treatment. Source of these receptors: a human donor with chronic lymphocytic leukemia.

The J gene is TRBJ2-3, the V gene TRBV7-2; D remains ambiguous. The CDR3 spans 12 residues. In germline, CDR1 is SGHTA, CDR2 FQGNSA. Trimming removed 3 bases from V and 3 bases from J, with 4 bases in between. CDR3: CASSLFTDTQYF. Written as DNA, the CDR3 is TGTGCCAGCAGCTTGTTTACAGATACGCAGTATTTT.

The chain joins TRBV28 to TRBJ1-1, with 11 bases lining up with TRBD1. This CDR3 comprises 16 residues. The germline V gene has CDR1 MDHEN and CDR2 SYDVKM. V was clipped by 6 bases and J by 5 bases; unmatched bases: 11. CDR3 DNA: TGTGCCAGCAGGAGTGGGGGACAGGGGGATCATACTGAAGCTTTCTTT. Translation: CASRSGGQGDHTEAFF.

The V gene is TRBV2, the J gene TRBJ2-4, with D possibly being TRBD1 (6 bases). The CDR3 is 12 residues long. Per the germline V gene, CDR1 is SNHLY and CDR2 is FYNNEI. Trimming cost V 4 bases and J 8 bases, with 9 bases left between them. The CDR3 DNA sequence: TGTGCCAGCAGTGGAGAGGGGGACATTCAGTACTTC. This encodes CASSGEGDIQYF.

The chain has TRBV11-2 and TRBJ1-1; TRBD1 is a possible D gene (6 bases). The V gene's germline CDR1 is SGHAT and CDR2 FQNNGV. V dropped 2 bases and J dropped 3 bases, with 7 bases sitting between them. CDR3 length equals 13 residues. DNA for the CDR3: TGTGCCAGCAGCTTAAACAGGGACACTGAAGCTTTCTTT. It encodes CASSLNRDTEAFF.

The rearrangement joins TRBV27 to TRBJ2-7, with TRBD2 matching over 7 bases. This CDR3 contains 14 residues. The V gene end was trimmed by 5 bases and the J gene end by 4 bases; junction bases not matched to a gene: 8. From germline, CDR1 is MNHEY and CDR2 SMNVEV (reference sequence). CDR3 DNA sequence: TGTGCCAGCAGTCTTTCGGGGGGAGGATACGAGCAGTACTTC. Translating it yields CASSLSGGGYEQYF.

This chain links TRBV6-6 with TRBJ2-5; possible D gene TRBD2, 6 bases. The germline V gene has CDR1 MNHNY and CDR2 SVGAGI (reference sequence). The CDR3 totals 14 residues. V lost 8 bases and J lost 4, with 17 bases in between. CDR3 in DNA: TGTGCCAGCCGGGGGACTTTTGGGGGAGAGACCCAGTACTTC. It translates to CASRGTFGGETQYF.

V and J are TRBV28 and TRBJ2-7, with D unclear. CDR1 is MDHEN and CDR2 is SYDVKM in the germline V gene. The CDR3 covers 13 residues. V was shortened by 5 bases and J by 5 bases, with 13 bases between the two germline ends. This CDR3 reads CASSGPSTHEQYF. The CDR3 coding sequence is TGTGCCAGCAGTGGGCCTTCGACCCACGAGCAGTACTTC.

J is TRBJ1-2 and V is TRBV7-3; 9 bases agree with TRBD1. Germline V lookup: CDR1 SGHTA, CDR2 FQGTGA. This CDR3 comprises 15 residues. V shed 0 bases and J 6 bases; nucleotides not matched to a gene: 5. This CDR3 is CASSLTGQGTHGYTF. The CDR3 nucleotides read TGTGCCAGCAGCTTAACGGGACAGGGTACGCATGGCTACACCTTC.

The V and J genes are TRBV25-1 and TRBJ2-1; 15 bases line up with TRBD2. V shed 1 base and J 6 bases; nucleotides not matched to a gene: 7. Germline CDR1 is MGHDK and CDR2 is SYGVNS. This CDR3 contains 18 residues. The CDR3 protein is CASSEFRTSGGAVNEQFF. CDR3 DNA sequence: TGTGCCAGCAGTGAATTTCGGACTAGCGGGGGGGCGGTCAATGAGCAGTTCTTC.

The chain uses TRBV5-8 and TRBJ1-2; no clear D gene. CDR3 length equals 13 residues. CDR1 and CDR2 (germline): SGHTS, YDEGEE. Trimming shortened V by 0 bases and J by 5 bases, and 8 bases separated the two germline ends. The CDR3 nucleotides are TGTGCCAGCAGCTTGGAGGCCGTGTATGGCTACACCTTC. Translated, it gives CASSLEAVYGYTF.

The V gene is TRBV2, the J gene TRBJ1-1; 7 bases align to TRBD1. Germline V gene sequence: CDR1 SNHLY, CDR2 FYNNEI. The ends lost 10 bases at V and 0 bases at J; junction bases unmatched: 8. This CDR3 has 14 amino acids. In DNA form, the CDR3 reads TGTGCCATCAACAGGGGAGGGATGAACACTGAAGCTTTCTTT. Encoded protein: CAINRGGMNTEAFF.

This chain uses TRBV5-4 with TRBJ2-1; no firm D call. The ends were cut back, 0 bases at V and 12 bases at J, with 7 bases in the middle. Germline values: CDR1 SGHNT, CDR2 YYREEE (reference sequence). The CDR3 is 11 amino acids. CDR3 bases: TGTGCCAGCAGCTTGGGTGCAGGGCAGTTCTTC. Encoded protein: CASSLGAGQFF.

This clone was observed a single time. The chain recombines TRBV11-2 with TRBJ2-5; 10 bases align to TRBD1. CDR1 is SGHAT, CDR2 FQNNGV, per germline. The junction had 7 bases not matched to a gene; V was cut back by 1 base and J by 5 bases. The CDR3 totals 16 residues. The CDR3 region is CASSLVWDRGLETQYF. In DNA form, the CDR3 reads TGTGCCAGCAGCTTAGTATGGGACAGGGGCTTGGAGACCCAGTACTTC.

The chain combines TRBV5-4 with TRBJ2-3, with D perhaps TRBD1 (5 bases). The V gene lost 4 bases and the J gene lost 3 bases, with 18 bases spanning the gap. Germline CDR1 and CDR2: SGHNT and YYREEE (reference sequence). This CDR3 is 16 amino acids long. The CDR3 here is CASSHRATDATDTQYF. CDR3 nucleotides: TGTGCCAGCAGCCATAGGGCGACAGATGCTACAGATACGCAGTATTTT.

This chain joins TRBV7-3 and TRBJ1-4; D perhaps matches TRBD1 (5 bases). This CDR3 has 16 amino acids. Trimming cost V 5 bases and J 0 bases, with 13 bases left between them. Germline V CDR1 and CDR2: SGHTA, FQGTGA. The CDR3 DNA sequence: TGTGCCAGCAGCCCGGGGCAAAGTGCAACTAATGAAAAACTGTTTTTT. Protein sequence: CASSPGQSATNEKLFF.

The chain recombines TRBV12-1 with TRBJ1-4; TRBD1 is taken as the D call from the table, unchecked against the DNA. TRBV12-1 is a pseudogene segment. This CDR3 comprises 13 residues. This chain's CDR3 is CASSFQGAQKLFF. CDR3 DNA sequence: TGTGCCAGCAGCTTTCAGGGGGCGCAAAAACTGTTTTTT.

The gene calls are TRBV5-1 and TRBJ2-1, with TRBD2 identical over 10 bases. The CDR3 sequence is 15 residues long. From germline, CDR1 is SGHRS and CDR2 YFSETQ. V lost 4 bases, J lost 7 bases, and 8 bases stayed unmatched. The CDR3 spells CASSPLAGTGNEQFF. CDR3 DNA: TGCGCCAGCAGCCCACTAGCGGGGACGGGGAATGAGCAGTTCTTC.

V usage is TRBV4-1 and J usage is TRBJ2-1; no definite D call. CDR1 is MGHRA, CDR2 YSYEKL, per germline. The CDR3 spans 16 residues. Between the trimmed V and J ends, which lost 0 bases and 4 bases, there was a span of 13 bases. The CDR3 reads CASSQEDQTSYNEQFF. In DNA, the CDR3 is TGCGCCAGCAGCCAAGAGGACCAGACTTCTTACAATGAGCAGTTCTTC.

This clone showed up just once. The chain uses TRBV27 and TRBJ2-2; D perhaps matches TRBD1 (5 bases). CDR3 length: 16 residues. Per germline, CDR1 MNHEY and CDR2 SMNVEV (reference sequence). V was pared by 4 bases and J by 5 bases, with 17 bases between. CDR3 sequence: CASSSPSGWGTGELFF. The DNA for the CDR3 is TGTGCCAGCAGTTCACCGTCAGGGTGGGGAACCGGGGAGCTGTTTTTT.

This clone has a handful of counts. The rearrangement uses TRBV7-3 and TRBJ2-2; possibly TRBD1 or TRBD2 for D (6 bases each). CDR3 length: 14 amino acids. V was shortened by 6 bases and J by 0 bases, with 8 bases between the two germline ends. The germline V gene has CDR1 SGHTA and CDR2 FQGTGA. CDR3 region: CASRGGPNTGELFF. DNA for the CDR3: TGTGCCAGCAGAGGGGGGCCGAACACCGGGGAGCTGTTTTTT.

The chain links TRBV6-1 to TRBJ1-4; 8 nucleotides line up with TRBD1. The CDR3 consists of 14 residues. V gave up 7 bases and J gave up 3 bases; unmatched junction bases: 4. The germline V gene encodes CDR1 MNHNS and CDR2 SASEGT. The CDR3 region is CASIQGQANEKLFF. CDR3 bases: TGTGCCAGCATCCAGGGACAGGCTAATGAAAAACTGTTTTTT.

In this sample, this clone turned up a few times. The chain has TRBV5-4 and TRBJ1-6, with D tentatively TRBD1 (6 bases). Trimming removed 3 bases at V and 5 bases at J, with 18 bases between. The CDR3 has 17 residues. Germline lookup yields CDR1 SGHNT and CDR2 YYREEE (reference sequence). In DNA, the CDR3 is TGTGCCAGCAGCTCTCCAGCCCTTGACAGGAATAATTCACCCCTCCACTTT. Protein sequence: CASSSPALDRNNSPLHF. Drawing the rest from reference TRBV5-4 and TRBJ1-6, the complete variable domain is ETGVTQSPTHLIKTRGQQVTLRCSSQSGHNTVSWYQQALGQGPQFIFQYYREEENGRGNFPPRFSGLQFPNYSSELNVNALELDDSALYLCASSSPALDRNNSPLHFGNGTRLTVT.

This chain joins TRBV7-9 and TRBJ1-4, with D hard to call. Looked up from germline, CDR1 is SEHNR and CDR2 is FQNEAQ (reference sequence). Deletions cut 2 bases from V and 5 bases from J, with 18 bases between. There are 17 residues in the CDR3. CDR3 in amino acids: CASSLNPAMGPNEKLFF. As DNA, the CDR3 is TGTGCCAGCAGCTTAAACCCCGCGATGGGCCCCAATGAAAAACTGTTTTTT.

The table lists this clone with a count of one. The chain links TRBV9 to TRBJ1-2; D gene ambiguous. Germline V CDR1 and CDR2: SGDLS, YYNGEE. Trimming took off 1 base at V and 6 bases at J, with 10 bases between the two ends. This CDR3 has 13 amino acids. Here the CDR3 reads CASSVSLDHGYTF. The CDR3 nucleotides read TGTGCCAGCAGCGTAAGTTTGGACCATGGCTACACCTTC.

The CDR3 loop reads CAWSGTKATNEKLFF. The CDR3 DNA reads as TGTGCCTGGAGTGGTACAAAGGCAACTAATGAAAAACTGTTTTTT. This chain links TRBV30 with TRBJ1-4, with D unresolved. V gave up 1 base and J gave up 0 bases, with 9 bases separating them. The CDR3 runs to 15 residues. Looked up from germline, CDR1 is GTSNPN and CDR2 is SVGIG (reference sequence).

The chain is built from TRBV9 and TRBJ1-1; D is ambiguous. The germline V gene encodes CDR1 SGDLS and CDR2 YYNGEE. This CDR3 contains 14 residues. V shed 6 bases and J shed 0 bases, with 12 bases lying between them. The CDR3 sequence: CASTINWVNTEAFF. For the CDR3, the DNA is TGTGCCAGCACCATAAATTGGGTGAACACTGAAGCTTTCTTT. Drawing the rest from reference TRBV9 and TRBJ1-1, the complete variable domain is DSGVTQTPKHLITATGQRVTLRCSPRSGDLSVYWYQQSLDQGLQFLIQYYNGEERAKGNILERFSAQQFPDLHSELNLSSLELGDSALYFCASTINWVNTEAFFGQGTRLTVV.

The V call is TRBV7-2, the J call TRBJ2-5; 7 bases agree with TRBD2. This CDR3 is 15 amino acids long. The J segment lost 5 bases and the V segment lost 5 bases, leaving 11 bases of the junction unmatched. The germline CDR1 and CDR2 sequences are SGHTA and FQGNSA. The CDR3 coding sequence is TGTGCCAGCAGCCTCGGCGGGACTACCTTTGAGACCCAGTACTTC. Its protein is CASSLGGTTFETQYF. Filled out from reference TRBV7-2 and TRBJ2-5, the complete variable domain reads GAGVSQSPSNKVTEKGKDVELRCDPISGHTALYWYRQSLGQGLEFLIYFQGNSAPDKSGLPSDRFSAERTGGSVSTLTIQRTQQEDSAVYLCASSLGGTTFETQYFGPGTRLLVL.